This TCR beta chain stems from a study of T cells in Graves' hyperthyroidism and ophthalmopathy. Study conclusions and caveats: Also found in blood were most expanded thyroid clonotypes above 0.001.

Patients aged 18 to 65 had newly diagnosed hyperthyroidism that had lasted under 2 months. Uncontrolled infection, other autoimmune disease, pregnancy or lactation disqualified patients from enrolment. Diagnoses used clinical symptoms, serum thyroxine and TRAb, thyroid ultrasound and orbital computed tomography. The CDR3 runs to 13 residues. V shed 6 bases and J shed 4 bases, with 10 bases lying between them. Per the germline V gene, CDR1 is MNHEY and CDR2 is SVGAGI. RNA transcripts provided the source from which TCR beta CDR3 regions were amplified. The TCR CDR3 was amplified in a first-round RT-PCR using the HTBI primer set. TCRdb processed the multiplex PCR reads anew with MiXCR; each CDR3 protein has one entry. The profile shows a few hundred thousand distinct CDR3 sequences, just over 45% of them singletons. This clonotype has ten or more counts. The antigen is unknown.

J is TRBJ1-5 and V is TRBV6-5; no clear D. This TCR was recovered from a woman between 18 and 30 years old with Graves' hyperthyroidism. Sequenced input: peripheral blood or thyroid tissue (not recorded which). The CDR3 region has the DNA TGTGCCAGCAGGGAAAGGGTAAATCAGCCCCAGCATTTT. It translates to CASRERVNQPQHF.